A single sample is the source of the 27 T cell receptor beta chains below, sequenced in a study of cytomegalovirus exposure and HLA in healthy donors. The primer mix had 60 Vbeta and 13 Jbeta primers. Data came from immunoSEQ multiplex PCR; TCRdb stores just in-frame clones and leaves some out. This table has about 150,000 clones, over 70% appearing once. The sample taken for sequencing was PBMCs. These receptors were obtained from a woman aged 40 to 50 in good health and CMV-seronegative.

A note on this clone: The conserved closing phenylalanine or tryptophan is absent in this CDR3, likely reflecting a read error. V usage is TRBV6-1 and J usage is TRBJ2-7; perhaps TRBD1 as D (5 bases). The germline V gene has CDR1 MNHNS and CDR2 SASEGT. V was pared by 5 bases and J by 0 bases, with 8 bases between. CDR3 length equals 13 residues. The CDR3 spells CASSRTSSYEQYL. CDR3 in DNA: TGTGCCAGCAGTCGGACAAGCTCCTACGAGCAGTACCTC.

The chain uses TRBV7-8 and TRBJ1-3, with D unresolved. V was shortened by 1 base and J by 0 bases, with 13 bases between the two germline ends. The CDR3 covers 17 residues. Germline lookup yields CDR1 SGHVS and CDR2 FQNEAQ. The CDR3 coding sequence is TGTGCCAGCAGCTTAGATCTAGTCCCGAGCTCTGGAAACACCATATATTTT. This codes for CASSLDLVPSSGNTIYF.

V and J are TRBV15 and TRBJ2-5, with 10 bases lining up with TRBD2. Germline V CDR1 and CDR2: LNHNV, YYDKDF (reference sequence). Trimming took 0 bases from V and 6 from J; bases not matched to a gene: 7. This CDR3 contains 16 residues. CDR3 amino acids: CATSRDRASGRQTQYF. CDR3 in DNA: TGTGCCACCAGCAGAGATCGTGCTAGCGGGAGACAGACCCAGTACTTC.

This chain joins TRBV19 and TRBJ1-4; 9 bases fit TRBD1. V was clipped by 5 bases and J by 5 bases; unmatched bases: 3. Per the germline V gene, CDR1 is LNHDA and CDR2 is SQIVND (reference sequence). The CDR3 runs to 14 residues. CDR3 sequence reads: CASSGTGYNEKLFF. In nucleotides, the CDR3 is TGTGCCAGTAGTGGGACAGGGTACAATGAAAAACTGTTTTTT.

This clone was recorded once. This chain links TRBV5-5 with TRBJ2-3, with 7 bases lining up with TRBD1. The CDR3 runs 17 residues. The germline V gene encodes CDR1 SGHKS and CDR2 YYEKEE (reference sequence). The V segment lost 0 bases and the J segment 1 base; nucleotides outside the gene matches: 8. CDR3 nucleotides: TGTGCCAGCAGCTTGGCGGAGACAGGGTCCCGCACAGATACGCAGTATTTT. Its translation: CASSLAETGSRTDTQYF. The full variable domain, in which reference TRBV5-5 and TRBJ2-3 provide the parts outside the CDR3, is DAGVTQSPTHLIKTRGQQVTLRCSPISGHKSVSWYQQVLGQGPQFIFQYYEKEERGRGNFPDRFSARQFPNYSSELNVNALLLGDSALYLCASSLAETGSRTDTQYFGPGTRLTVL.

The rearrangement uses TRBV13 and TRBJ1-1, with TRBD1 matching 8 bases. With V trimmed by 3 bases and J by 2 bases, 8 bases remained unmatched. CDR3 length equals 16 residues. Germline CDR1 PRHDT, CDR2 FYEKMQ (reference sequence). This CDR3 reads CASSLGSGQVNTEAFF. As DNA, the CDR3 is TGTGCCAGCAGCTTGGGATCGGGACAGGTCAACACTGAAGCTTTCTTT.

The V and J genes are TRBV28 and TRBJ1-1; the D gene is possibly TRBD1 (5 bases). The CDR3 totals 17 residues. Trimming left V 6 bases short and J 6 bases short, with 26 bases between. Germline-derived CDR1 and CDR2 are MDHEN and SYDVKM. CDR3 region: CASRTDHPAYQGPEAFF. CDR3 bases: TGTGCCAGCAGGACAGACCATCCCGCTTACCAGGGCCCTGAAGCTTTCTTT.

The rearrangement joins TRBV19 to TRBJ1-2; 7 bases are a match to TRBD1. The CDR3 extends over 13 amino acids. After removal of 10 bases from V and 4 bases from J, the junction contained 9 bases not matched to a gene. CDR1 is LNHDA, CDR2 SQIVND, per germline (reference sequence). The CDR3 here is CAINLGTVYGYTF. The CDR3, as DNA: TGTGCCATAAATCTGGGGACAGTCTATGGCTACACCTTC.

The chain combines TRBV28 with TRBJ2-2; 8 positions agree with TRBD2. Germline V gene lookup returns CDR1 MDHEN and CDR2 SYDVKM. The CDR3 covers 13 residues. Trimming cost V 5 bases and J 6 bases; bases outside gene matches: 2. In DNA, the CDR3 is TGTGCCAGCAGTGACGGGAGGGCCGGGGAGCTGTTTTTT. Protein product: CASSDGRAGELFF.

The chain recombines TRBV4-2 with TRBJ1-4; D is possibly TRBD1 (5 bases). The germline V gene encodes CDR1 LGHNA and CDR2 YNFKEQ. The CDR3 sequence is 16 residues long. V gave up 2 bases and J gave up 5 bases, with 15 bases separating them. The CDR3 region is CASSQPLGRGNEKLFF. The CDR3 DNA follows: TGTGCCAGCAGCCAACCCTTGGGGCGGGGGAATGAAAAACTGTTTTTT.

This clone was observed a single time. The genes are TRBV5-1 and TRBJ2-7; D not certain. V was pared by 0 bases and J by 4 bases, with 8 bases between. Germline V gives CDR1 SGHRS, CDR2 YFSETQ. The CDR3 covers 13 residues. The CDR3 bases are TGCGCCAGCAGCTTGGGCCAGAGGTACGAGCAGTACTTC. Its translation is CASSLGQRYEQYF.

The rearrangement joins TRBV9 to TRBJ2-1, with 9 bases aligning to TRBD2. Looked up from germline, CDR1 is SGDLS and CDR2 is YYNGEE. V dropped 3 bases and J dropped 4; count of bases not matched to a gene: 5. CDR3 size: 15 residues. This CDR3 reads CASSGAGGGYNEQFF. Written as DNA, the CDR3 is TGTGCCAGCAGCGGAGCGGGGGGCGGATACAATGAGCAGTTCTTC.

In DNA, the CDR3 is TGTGCCAGCGGGGCCACTCCAGGGAGGCACTATGGCTACACCTTC. Translation: CASGATPGRHYGYTF. The rearrangement joins TRBV6-5 to TRBJ1-2; tentatively, D is TRBD1 (5 bases). Trimming took off 8 bases at V and 3 bases at J, with 19 bases between the two ends. Per the germline V gene, CDR1 is MNHEY and CDR2 is SVGAGI. This CDR3 has 15 residues.

The J gene is TRBJ2-5, the V gene TRBV15; D might be TRBD2 (5 bases). The V gene lost 0 bases and the J gene lost 2 bases, with 7 bases spanning the gap. CDR1 and CDR2 from the germline V gene are LNHNV and YYDKDF (reference sequence). This CDR3 comprises 14 residues. In nucleotides, the CDR3 is TGTGCCACCAGCAGAGAGAGGGTACAAGAGACCCAGTACTTC. Amino acid sequence: CATSRERVQETQYF.

In this sample, this clone turned up once. The V gene is TRBV7-8, the J gene TRBJ2-1, with a tentative D call TRBD1 (6 bases). In germline, CDR1 is SGHVS, CDR2 FQNEAQ. V shed 3 bases and J shed 0 bases, with 9 bases lying between them. The CDR3 is 15 amino acids. The CDR3, as DNA: TGTGCCAGCAGCTTGAGGGGGAACTCCTACAATGAGCAGTTCTTC. Its translation is CASSLRGNSYNEQFF.

The gene calls are TRBV28 and TRBJ2-5; 7 bases match TRBD1. CDR1 is MDHEN, CDR2 SYDVKM, per germline. The CDR3 runs 13 residues. J gave up 1 base and V 5 bases, and 1 base lay outside the gene matches. The CDR3 coding sequence is TGTGCCAGCAGTGGGACAGTCCAAGAGACCCAGTACTTC. Translated: CASSGTVQETQYF.

This sequence joins TRBV5-1 and TRBJ2-7, with 10 bases matching TRBD1. Looked up from germline, CDR1 is SGHRS and CDR2 is YFSETQ. The V segment lost 3 bases and the J segment 2 bases; nucleotides outside the gene matches: 5. The length of the CDR3 is 15 residues. CDR3 protein: CASSSKTGGPYEQYF. The CDR3 coding sequence is TGCGCCAGCAGCTCAAAGACAGGGGGCCCCTACGAGCAGTACTTC.

The chain joins TRBV5-1 to TRBJ2-7; perhaps TRBD1 as D (5 bases). This CDR3 is 13 amino acids long. Trimming removed 5 bases from V and 5 bases from J, with 14 bases in between. The germline V gene has CDR1 SGHRS and CDR2 YFSETQ. The CDR3 spells CASSQGREDEQYF. Written as DNA, the CDR3 is TGCGCCAGCAGTCAGGGCAGGGAAGACGAGCAGTACTTC.

This chain uses TRBV7-9 with TRBJ1-2; 9 positions match TRBD1. The CDR3 extends over 13 amino acids. V lost 5 bases, J lost 7 bases, and 5 bases stayed unmatched. In germline, CDR1 is SEHNR, CDR2 FQNEAQ (reference sequence). Here the CDR3 DNA reads TGTGCCAGCAGCGCACAGGGGGCGTCTGGCTACACCTTC. Protein sequence: CASSAQGASGYTF.

V usage is TRBV5-6 and J usage is TRBJ1-6; 9 bases map to TRBD1. With 1 base clipped from V and 10 bases from J, the junction kept 12 bases outside the gene matches. The CDR3 length is 17 residues. Germline values: CDR1 SGHDT, CDR2 YYEEEE. The CDR3 reads CASSLTRTGAPGSPLHF. CDR3 sequence (DNA): TGTGCCAGCAGCTTGACTCGGACAGGGGCGCCGGGATCACCCCTCCACTTT.

The genes are TRBV6-5 and TRBJ2-1; 8 bases agree with TRBD2. This CDR3 is built from 16 residues. Germline values: CDR1 MNHEY, CDR2 SVGAGI. Germline trimming cut 2 bases from V and 6 bases from J; bases unmatched to any gene: 9. The CDR3 sequence: CASSYPSGRKGNEQFF. In DNA, the CDR3 is TGTGCCAGCAGTTACCCCAGCGGGAGAAAGGGCAATGAGCAGTTCTTC.

The rearrangement uses TRBV15 and TRBJ1-1; TRBD1 matches 8 bases. The junction had 11 bases not matched to a gene; V was cut back by 6 bases and J by 5 bases. The CDR3 has 15 amino acids. Germline V lookup: CDR1 LNHNV, CDR2 YYDKDF (reference sequence). The CDR3 region is CATRPTGVLGTEAFF. CDR3 bases: TGTGCCACCAGGCCGACAGGGGTATTGGGAACTGAAGCTTTCTTT.

This sequence joins TRBV7-9 and TRBJ1-2, with 8 nucleotides matching TRBD1. Per the germline V gene, CDR1 is SEHNR and CDR2 is FQNEAQ (reference sequence). The ends lost 5 bases at V and 4 bases at J; junction bases unmatched: 9. The CDR3 loop spans 15 amino acids. This CDR3 reads CASSTAGTGIYGYTF. The CDR3 bases are TGTGCCAGCAGCACCGCCGGGACAGGTATCTATGGCTACACCTTC.

The V call is TRBV5-6, the J call TRBJ2-7; 13 positions match TRBD2. CDR3 length: 18 residues. Per germline, CDR1 SGHDT and CDR2 YYEEEE. The V segment lost 7 bases and the J segment 0 bases; nucleotides outside the gene matches: 13. CDR3 nucleotides: TGTGCCAGCCCTCCACTAGCGGGAGGGCCTAGAAGCTCCTACGAGCAGTACTTC. Amino acid sequence: CASPPLAGGPRSSYEQYF. The complete variable domain, with remaining parts taken from reference TRBV5-6 and TRBJ2-7, reads DAGVTQSPTHLIKTRGQQVTLRCSPKSGHDTVSWYQQALGQGPQFIFQYYEEEERQRGNFPDRFSGHQFPNYSSELNVNALLLGDSALYLCASPPLAGGPRSSYEQYFGPGTRLTVT.

The sample holds a few counts of this clone. The chain recombines TRBV18 with TRBJ2-7, with D possibly being TRBD2 (6 bases). The CDR3 contains 13 residues. Deletions cut 3 bases from V and 5 bases from J, with 11 bases between. Germline V gives CDR1 KGHSH, CDR2 LQKENI. CDR3 protein: CASSPGTFHEQYF. CDR3 nucleotide sequence: TGTGCCAGCTCACCCGGGACTTTTCACGAGCAGTACTTC.

This chain uses TRBV12-5 with TRBJ2-2, with no clear D. V dropped 2 bases and J dropped 4 bases, with 20 bases sitting between them. Per germline, CDR1 LGHNT and CDR2 FRNRAP. CDR3 length: 18 residues. The CDR3 reads CASGLIGDQRLGTGELFF. CDR3 nucleotides: TGTGCTAGTGGTTTGATCGGCGATCAGCGTCTTGGCACCGGGGAGCTGTTTTTT.

This chain joins TRBV14 and TRBJ1-3, with D maybe TRBD1 (6 bases). The CDR3 extends over 14 amino acids. Trimming cost V 3 bases and J 0 bases, with 6 bases left between them. Germline V gene data show CDR1 as SGHDN and CDR2 as FVKESK. The CDR3 is CASSQGHSGNTIYF. The DNA of the CDR3 is TGTGCCAGCAGCCAGGGACACTCTGGAAACACCATATATTTT.